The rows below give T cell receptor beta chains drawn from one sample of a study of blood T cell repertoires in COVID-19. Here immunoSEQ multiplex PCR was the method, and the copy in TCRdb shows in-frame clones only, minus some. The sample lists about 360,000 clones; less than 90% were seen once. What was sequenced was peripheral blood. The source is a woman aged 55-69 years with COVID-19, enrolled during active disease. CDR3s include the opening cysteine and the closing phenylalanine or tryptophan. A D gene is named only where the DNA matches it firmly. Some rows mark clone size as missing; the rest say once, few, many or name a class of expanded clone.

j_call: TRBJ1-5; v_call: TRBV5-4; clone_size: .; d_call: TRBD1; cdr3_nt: TGTGCCAGCAGCTTGGGGGGGACAGATCATCAGCCCCAGCATTTT; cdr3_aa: CASSLGGTDHQPQHF
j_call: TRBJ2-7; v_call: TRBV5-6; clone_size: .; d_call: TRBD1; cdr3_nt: TGTGCCAGCAGCTTGGCAGGGGGCGAGCAGTACTTC; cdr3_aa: CASSLAGGEQYF
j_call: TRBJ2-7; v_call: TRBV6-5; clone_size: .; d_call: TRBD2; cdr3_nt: TGTGCCAGCAGTTACGGGACTAGCGGCCGCTACGAGCAGTACTTC; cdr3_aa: CASSYGTSGRYEQYF
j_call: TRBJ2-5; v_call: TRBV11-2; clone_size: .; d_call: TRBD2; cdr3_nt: TGTGCCAGCAGCTTAGTCCTAGCGGGGGGGGTAAAGACCCAGTACTTC; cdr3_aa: CASSLVLAGGVKTQYF
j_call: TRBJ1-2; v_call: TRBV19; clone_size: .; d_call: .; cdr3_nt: TGTGCCAGTAGTGTTACGAGGGGCTACACCTTC; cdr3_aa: CASSVTRGYTF
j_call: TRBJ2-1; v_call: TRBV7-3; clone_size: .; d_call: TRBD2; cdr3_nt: TGTGCCAGCAGCCAGCGGGGCGCGGGGGGAAACAATGAGCAGTTCTTC; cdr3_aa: CASSQRGAGGNNEQFF
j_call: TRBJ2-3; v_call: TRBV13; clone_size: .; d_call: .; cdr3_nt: TGTGCCAGCAGCTTAGAATCGGGATCAGATACGCAGTATTTT; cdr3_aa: CASSLESGSDTQYF
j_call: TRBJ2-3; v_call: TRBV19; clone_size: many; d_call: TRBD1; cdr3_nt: TGTGCCACGAGACAGGGGAACGGGGATACGCAGTATTTT; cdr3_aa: CATRQGNGDTQYF
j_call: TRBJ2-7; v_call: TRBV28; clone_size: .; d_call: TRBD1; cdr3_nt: TGTGCCAGCAGTTTATTCGCCGTTAAGACAGGGGACTCCTACGAGCAGTACTTC; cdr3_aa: CASSLFAVKTGDSYEQYF
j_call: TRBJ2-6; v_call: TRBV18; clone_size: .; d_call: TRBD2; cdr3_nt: TGTGCCAGCTCACCGGGGGGGACCCTTTTCGGCGGGGCCAACGTCCTGACTTTC; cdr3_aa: CASSPGGTLFGGANVLTF
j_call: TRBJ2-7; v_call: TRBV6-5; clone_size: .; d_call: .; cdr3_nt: TGTGCCAGCTCTATGTCTTGGAGACAGTACTTC; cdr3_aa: CASSMSWRQYF
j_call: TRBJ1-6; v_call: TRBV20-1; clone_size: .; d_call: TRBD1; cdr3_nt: TGCAGTGCTCGTGAGGGACAGCTTAATTCACCCCTCCACTTT; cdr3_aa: CSAREGQLNSPLHF
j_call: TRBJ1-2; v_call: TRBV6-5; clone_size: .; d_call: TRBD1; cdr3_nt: TGTGCCAGCGGGACAGGGGGCGCGGTACTTGGCTACACCTTC; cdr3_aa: CASGTGGAVLGYTF
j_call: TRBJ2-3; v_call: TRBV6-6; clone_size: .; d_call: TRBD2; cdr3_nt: TGTGCCAGCAGTTTAGCGGGGGGCCTCACAGATACGCAGTATTTT; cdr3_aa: CASSLAGGLTDTQYF
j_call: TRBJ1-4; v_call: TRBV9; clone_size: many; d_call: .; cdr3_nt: TGTGCCAGCAGCGTAGACCCGGGACACTTTGCAACTAATGAAAAACTGTTTTTT; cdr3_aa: CASSVDPGHFATNEKLFF
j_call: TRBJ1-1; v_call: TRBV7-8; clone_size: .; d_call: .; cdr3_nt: TGTGCCAGCACCCCCTCCGGGGATCGGACTGAAGCTTTCTTT; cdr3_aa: CASTPSGDRTEAFF
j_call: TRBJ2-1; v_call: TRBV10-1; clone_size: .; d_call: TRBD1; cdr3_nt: TGCGCCAGCAGTCCTGACCCGACAGGGAAGAAACACAATGAGCAGTTCTTC; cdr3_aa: CASSPDPTGKKHNEQFF
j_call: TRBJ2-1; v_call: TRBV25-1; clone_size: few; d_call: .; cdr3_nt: TGTGCCAGCAGTGCTGAACGGCGGGCCGTAAATGAGCAGTTCTTC; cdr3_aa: CASSAERRAVNEQFF
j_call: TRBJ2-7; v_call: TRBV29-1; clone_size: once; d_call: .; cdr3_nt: TGCAGCGTGGCCAGGGCCCTTTCCTACGAGCAGTACTTC; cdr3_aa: CSVARALSYEQYF
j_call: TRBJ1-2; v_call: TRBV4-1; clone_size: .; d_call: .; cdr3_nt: TGCGCCAGCAGCCAAGAACCCCAGGCTAACTATGGCTACACCTTC; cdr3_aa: CASSQEPQANYGYTF
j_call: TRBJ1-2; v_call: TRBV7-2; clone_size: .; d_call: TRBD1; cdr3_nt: TGTGCCAGCAGCGGCCAGCCCGGGACAGCTAACTATGGCTACACCTTC; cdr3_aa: CASSGQPGTANYGYTF
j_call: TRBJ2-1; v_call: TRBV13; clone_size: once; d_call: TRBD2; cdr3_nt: TGTGCCAGCAGCGTCCGACTAGCGGGGGCTTACAATGAGCAGTTCTTC; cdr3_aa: CASSVRLAGAYNEQFF
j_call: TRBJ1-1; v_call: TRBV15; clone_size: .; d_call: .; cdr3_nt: TGTGCCACCAGCAGGGTTCAGGGAAGAACTGAAGCTTTCTTT; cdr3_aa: CATSRVQGRTEAFF
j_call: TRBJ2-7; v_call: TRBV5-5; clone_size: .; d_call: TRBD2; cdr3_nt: TGTGCCAGCAGGGCCGGGACTAGCGAGTCCTACGAGCAGTACTTC; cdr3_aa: CASRAGTSESYEQYF
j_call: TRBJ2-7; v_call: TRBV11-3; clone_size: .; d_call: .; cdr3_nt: TGTGCCAGCAGCTTTAACTCCCTCGGTGGCTACGAGCAGTACTTC; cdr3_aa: CASSFNSLGGYEQYF
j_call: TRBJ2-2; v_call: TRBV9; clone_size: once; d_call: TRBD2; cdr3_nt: TGTGCCAGCAGCCCCCCGTATCTAGCGGTCGGCACCGGGGAGCTGTTTTTT; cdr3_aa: CASSPPYLAVGTGELFF
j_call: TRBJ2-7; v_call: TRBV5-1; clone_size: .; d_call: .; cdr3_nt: TGCGCCAGCAGCGGGGCCAGCGGGTCGATCTCCTACGAGCAGTACTTC; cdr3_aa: CASSGASGSISYEQYF
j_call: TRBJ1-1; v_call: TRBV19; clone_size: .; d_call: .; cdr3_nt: TGTGCCAGTAGTATAGGAGGCCTTAAATGGGCTGAAGCTTTCTTT; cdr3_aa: CASSIGGLKWAEAFF
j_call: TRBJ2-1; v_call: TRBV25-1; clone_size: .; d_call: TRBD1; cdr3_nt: TGTGCCAGCAGTGACCGGGACAGGGCCCCCTACAATGAGCAGTTCTTC; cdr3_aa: CASSDRDRAPYNEQFF
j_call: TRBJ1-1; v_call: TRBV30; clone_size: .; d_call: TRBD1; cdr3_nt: TGTGCCAGACGACAGGGGACTGAAGCTTTCTTT; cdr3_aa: CARRQGTEAFF
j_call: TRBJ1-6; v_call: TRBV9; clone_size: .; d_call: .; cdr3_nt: TGTGCCAGCAGCGTAGCATCCTATAATTCACCCCTCCACTTT; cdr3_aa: CASSVASYNSPLHF
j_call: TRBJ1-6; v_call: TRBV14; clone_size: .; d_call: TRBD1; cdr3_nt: TGTGCCAGCAGCCCTCGACAGGGTTCACCCCTCCACTTT; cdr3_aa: CASSPRQGSPLHF
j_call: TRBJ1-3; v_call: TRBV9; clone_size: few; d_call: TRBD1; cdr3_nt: TGTGCCAGCAGCGGGGACAGGGATTTCTCTGGAAACACCATATATTTT; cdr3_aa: CASSGDRDFSGNTIYF
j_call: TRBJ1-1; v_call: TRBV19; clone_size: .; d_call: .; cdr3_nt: TGTGCCAGCGTAGACCGCGGGGGCCCTGCTGCTTTCTTT; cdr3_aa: CASVDRGGPAAFF
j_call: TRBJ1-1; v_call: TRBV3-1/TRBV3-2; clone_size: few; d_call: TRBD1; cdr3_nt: TGTGCCAGCAGGACAGGGGGTCAGACTGAAGCTTTCTTT; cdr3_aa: CASRTGGQTEAFF
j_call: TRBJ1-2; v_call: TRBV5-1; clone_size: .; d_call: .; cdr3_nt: TGCGCCAGCAGCCCACAACCTCAACCCGGCTACACCTTC; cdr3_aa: CASSPQPQPGYTF
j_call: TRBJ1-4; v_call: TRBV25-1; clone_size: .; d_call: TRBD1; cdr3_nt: TGTGCCAGCACAGGGGGAGGTGAAAAACTGTTTTTT; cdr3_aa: CASTGGGEKLFF
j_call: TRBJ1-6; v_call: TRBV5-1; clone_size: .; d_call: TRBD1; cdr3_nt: TGCGCCAGCACCCGGACAGGCTCCTATAATTCACCCCTCCACTTT; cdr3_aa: CASTRTGSYNSPLHF
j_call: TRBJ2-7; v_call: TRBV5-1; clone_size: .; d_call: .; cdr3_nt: TGCGCCAGCAGCTTAGCAGGGGACTCCTACGAGCAGTACTTC; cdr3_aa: CASSLAGDSYEQYF
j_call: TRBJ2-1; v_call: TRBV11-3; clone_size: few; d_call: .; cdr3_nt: TGTGCCAGCAGCTTAGGAGGGCGAAATGAGCAGTTCTTC; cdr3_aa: CASSLGGRNEQFF
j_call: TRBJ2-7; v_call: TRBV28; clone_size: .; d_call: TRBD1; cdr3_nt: TGTGCCAGCCTTACAGGACAGGGCACCCCTACGGAGCAGTACTTC; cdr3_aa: CASLTGQGTPTEQYF
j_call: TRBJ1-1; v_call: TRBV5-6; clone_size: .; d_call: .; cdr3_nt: TGTGCCAGCAGCCCGTTATTTTTAGGGGAGGGAGCGACTGCAGAAGCTTTCTTT; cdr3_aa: CASSPLFLGEGATAEAFF
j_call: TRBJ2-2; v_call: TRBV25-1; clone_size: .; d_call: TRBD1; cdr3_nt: TGTGCCAGCAGGCCGGGACAGGGGGCCGGGGAGCTGTTTTTT; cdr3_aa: CASRPGQGAGELFF
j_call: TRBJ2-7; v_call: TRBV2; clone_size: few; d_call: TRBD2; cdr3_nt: TGTGCCAGCAGAGATAGCGGGGGCTACGAGCAGTACTTC; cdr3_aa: CASRDSGGYEQYF
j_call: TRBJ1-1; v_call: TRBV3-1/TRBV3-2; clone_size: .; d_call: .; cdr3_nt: TGTGCCAGCAGCCAAGGAGGGCTGTGGACTGAAGCTTTCTTT; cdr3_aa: CASSQGGLWTEAFF
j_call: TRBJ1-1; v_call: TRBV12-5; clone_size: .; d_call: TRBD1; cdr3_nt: TGTGCTAGTGGTTTGCCATCAGGGGGCTTCATGAACACTGAAGCTTTCTTT; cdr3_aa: CASGLPSGGFMNTEAFF
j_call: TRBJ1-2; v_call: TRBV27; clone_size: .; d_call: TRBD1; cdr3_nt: TGTGCCAGCATGGGACAGGGGGTCTTAGTCTACACCTTC; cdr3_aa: CASMGQGVLVYTF
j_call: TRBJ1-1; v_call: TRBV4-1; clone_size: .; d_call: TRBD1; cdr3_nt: TGCGCCAGCAGCCTGACAGGGGGTGGGAGCACTGAAGCTTTCTTT; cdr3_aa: CASSLTGGGSTEAFF
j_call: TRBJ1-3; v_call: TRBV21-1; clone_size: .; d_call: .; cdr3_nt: TGTGCCAGCAGCGAACGACAGGGGCCTGACTCTGGAAACACCATATATTTT; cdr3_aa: CASSERQGPDSGNTIYF
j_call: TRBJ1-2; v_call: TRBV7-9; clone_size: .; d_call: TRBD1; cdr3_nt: TGTGCCAGCAGCTTAGGGGGGACAGGGGACTATGGCTACACCTTC; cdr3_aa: CASSLGGTGDYGYTF
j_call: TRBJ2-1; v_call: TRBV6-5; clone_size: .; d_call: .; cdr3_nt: TGTGCCAGCAGTCCCGGCACGGATTGGGGCGATGAGCAGTTCTTC; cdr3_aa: CASSPGTDWGDEQFF